The 2 T cell receptor beta chains reported below all come from one sample, sequenced in a study of CD8 T cells in Susac syndrome. An amount of RNA that ranged from roughly 0.5 to 1 ug was reverse transcribed with random hexamers. TCRdb used MiXCR to reprocess the immunoSEQ multiplex PCR reads, holding one entry per CDR3 protein. There are some 180,000 distinct CDR3 sequences in the sample; approximately 93% occur only once, and around 0.1% lies in the top ten. Sample: CD4+ T cells from PBMCs. These receptors were taken from a human donor in good health.

The chain combines TRBV12-3 or TRBV12-4 with TRBJ1-3, with 9 positions matching TRBD1. V shed 3 bases and J 6 bases; nucleotides not matched to a gene: 12. The CDR3 sequence is 17 residues long. The CDR3 bases are TGTGCCAGCAGTTTTAAGGACAGGGGACGGCTAGAAAACACCATATATTTT. Amino acids: CASSFKDRGRLENTIYF.

The chain is built from TRBV19 and TRBJ2-5, with D unresolved. The CDR3 length is 13 residues. The V and J ends lost 1 base and 9 bases respectively, with 12 bases between them. Germline V lookup: CDR1 LNHDA, CDR2 SQIVND (reference sequence). The DNA of the CDR3 is TGTGCCAGTAGTATAGGGGCTGGGATGGCCCAGTACTTC. Its translation: CASSIGAGMAQYF.